The 28 T cell receptor beta chains below all came from one sample that was sequenced in a study of blood T cells in healthy people across ages. A second 7 to 11 cycle PCR used barcoded and J-beta primers. TCRdb reprocessed the 5' RACE reads via MiXCR and lists one record per CDR3 protein. Among approximately 810,000 distinct CDR3 sequences listed, roughly 34% were seen once. The sample comprised blood. The receptors were gathered from a man in his late teens or twenties in good health.

Comment on this clonotype: A read error may explain this, as a much larger clone is one base away. The genes are TRBV5-1 and TRBJ2-5, with 13 nucleotides matching TRBD2. The germline gives CDR1 SGHRS, CDR2 YFSETQ. The CDR3 runs to 16 residues. V trimming: 4 bases; J trimming: 11 bases; junction bases outside the gene matches: 14. The CDR3 region is CASSRGLAGNYNEQYF. The CDR3 nucleotides are TGCGCCAGCAGCAGGGGACTAGCGGGAAACTACAATGAGCAGTACTTC. The full variable domain, rest sourced from reference TRBV5-1 and TRBJ2-5, is KAGVTQTPRYLIKTRGQQVTLSCSPISGHRSVSWYQQTPGQGLQFLFEYFSETQRNKGNFPGRFSGRQFSNSRSEMNVSTLELGDSALYLCASSRGLAGNYNEQYFGPGTRLLVL.

This clonotype was seen only a few times. The chain has TRBV20-1 and TRBJ2-5; tentatively, D is TRBD1 (6 bases). The J call may be incorrect, as the DNA end agrees better with TRBJ2-7. CDR3 length: 14 residues. Germline assignment: CDR1 DFQATT and CDR2 SNEGSKA (reference sequence). The CDR3 nucleotides read TGCAGTGCTAGAGATGTACAGGGTACCCACGAGCAGTACTTC. Protein: CSARDVQGTHEQYF.

This chain uses TRBV25-1 with TRBJ2-3; maybe TRBD2 (6 bases). CDR1 and CDR2 from the germline V gene are MGHDK and SYGVNS. The CDR3 is made up of 13 amino acids. V was shortened by 9 bases and J by 1 base, with 11 bases between the two germline ends. DNA of the CDR3: TGTGCCAGTAGGTGGGGGGGCACAGATACGCAGTATTTT. It is translated as CASRWGGTDTQYF.

The chain combines TRBV12-5 with TRBJ2-5; 7 bases fit TRBD2. The J segment lost 7 bases and the V segment lost 1 base, leaving 6 bases of the junction unmatched. This CDR3 contains 14 residues. The V gene's germline CDR1 is LGHNT and CDR2 FRNRAP. The CDR3 is CASGLDGLVATQYF. The DNA for the CDR3 is TGTGCTAGTGGTTTGGATGGACTAGTGGCGACCCAGTACTTC.

The chain couples TRBV12-3 or TRBV12-4 to TRBJ2-3, with D tentatively TRBD1 (6 bases). There are 12 residues in the CDR3. V was clipped by 6 bases and J by 8 bases, with 12 bases between them. The CDR3: CASREGGRTQYF. In nucleotides, the CDR3 is TGTGCCAGCAGGGAAGGGGGTCGTACGCAGTATTTT.

The chain couples TRBV3-1 to TRBJ2-2; D remains ambiguous. The CDR3 contains 15 residues. Germline CDR1 LGHDT, CDR2 YNNKEL (reference sequence). Trimming took off 3 bases at V and 3 bases at J, with 11 bases between the two ends. CDR3 in amino acids: CASSHTGKDTGELFF. DNA for the CDR3: TGTGCCAGCAGCCACACCGGAAAGGACACCGGGGAGCTGTTTTTT.

CDR3 in DNA: TGTGCCAGCGGACGCGGGATTGGGGACTTAAGAGATACGCAGTATTTT. Translated, it gives CASGRGIGDLRDTQYF. The chain carries TRBV12-3 or TRBV12-4 and TRBJ2-3; D possibly corresponds to TRBD2 (6 bases). CDR3 length: 16 amino acids. V shed 8 bases and J shed 5 bases, with 23 bases lying between them.

This chain joins TRBV20-1 and TRBJ1-2; a weak D match, TRBD1 (5 bases). The germline gives CDR1 DFQATT, CDR2 SNEGSKA (reference sequence). CDR3 length: 15 residues. V was pared by 0 bases and J by 0 bases, with 11 bases between. CDR3 nucleotides: TGCAGTGCTAGAGACCCCAGGGAAGCTAACTATGGCTACACCTTC. Protein: CSARDPREANYGYTF.

This chain joins TRBV5-1 and TRBJ1-1; 10 bases line up with TRBD1. The germline CDR1 and CDR2 sequences are SGHRS and YFSETQ. The J segment lost 5 bases and the V segment lost 1 base, leaving 5 bases of the junction unmatched. There are 15 residues in the CDR3. The CDR3 nucleotides are TGCGCCAGCAGCTTGTCCGGACAGGGGGTAACTGAAGCTTTCTTT. This encodes CASSLSGQGVTEAFF.

The J gene is TRBJ1-6, the V gene TRBV7-9; 8 nucleotides line up with TRBD1. Germline CDR1 is SEHNR and CDR2 is FQNEAQ (reference sequence). V lost 5 bases to trimming and J lost 6 bases; unmatched junction nucleotides: 6. This CDR3 is built from 15 residues. The CDR3 here is CASSRGTGPNSPLHF. The DNA of the CDR3 is TGTGCCAGCAGCCGAGGGACAGGACCTAATTCACCCCTCCACTTT.

This chain links TRBV2 with TRBJ2-1; 8 bases map to TRBD1. The DNA end favors TRBJ2-7, so the J call may be wrong. The CDR3 is 14 residues long. Germline CDR1 is SNHLY and CDR2 is FYNNEI. Here the CDR3 reads CASTIDRGGNEQYF. The CDR3 region has the DNA TGTGCCAGCACTATAGACAGGGGAGGTAATGAGCAGTACTTC.

This clonotype was observed a handful of times. The chain employs TRBV14 and TRBJ1-1, with a possible D match to TRBD1 (6 bases). Germline V gives CDR1 SGHDN, CDR2 FVKESK. The CDR3 sequence is 15 residues long. V shed 2 bases and J shed 3 bases, with 13 bases lying between them. The CDR3 bases are TGTGCCAGCAGCCAAAAAGCAGGGGCATACACTGAAGCTTTCTTT. It yields the protein CASSQKAGAYTEAFF.

The chain combines TRBV27 with TRBJ2-5; D is ambiguous. V lost 3 bases and J lost 4, with 9 bases in between. The CDR3 spans 13 residues. Germline V CDR1 and CDR2: MNHEY, SMNVEV (reference sequence). The CDR3 reads CASSFRKLETQYF. Here the CDR3 DNA reads TGTGCCAGCAGTTTCCGTAAACTAGAGACCCAGTACTTC.

This clonotype has just a few counts. The chain couples TRBV12-3 or TRBV12-4 to TRBJ1-3; D not resolved. This CDR3 contains 15 residues. The ends were cut back, 1 base at V and 0 bases at J, with 7 bases in the middle. This chain's CDR3 is CASSLVRYSGNTIYF. The CDR3 bases are TGTGCCAGCAGTTTAGTCCGGTACTCTGGAAACACCATATATTTT.

This clonotype was seen once. The rearrangement joins TRBV12-3 or TRBV12-4 to TRBJ1-4; maybe TRBD1 (6 bases). The CDR3 extends over 18 amino acids. V was clipped by 6 bases and J by 4 bases, with 24 bases between them. As DNA, the CDR3 is TGTGCCAGCAGCCGTCGTCTCAACGGGGGGCTTGATAATGAAAAACTGTTTTTT. Its protein is CASSRRLNGGLDNEKLFF.

The genes are TRBV12-3 or TRBV12-4 and TRBJ2-2; tentatively, D is TRBD1 (6 bases). Between the trimmed V and J ends, which lost 1 base and 4 bases, there was a span of 10 bases. CDR3 size: 15 residues. CDR3 sequence reads: CASSLGAGATGELFF. Written as DNA, the CDR3 is TGTGCCAGCAGTTTAGGGGCAGGGGCCACCGGGGAGCTGTTTTTT.

This chain joins TRBV29-1 and TRBJ2-5; tentative D call: TRBD1 (5 bases). V shed 3 bases and J shed 5 bases, with 16 bases lying between them. CDR1 is SQVTM and CDR2 is ANQGSEA in the germline V gene. CDR3 length equals 14 residues. CDR3 in amino acids: CSVDRQTLRETQYF. Here the CDR3 DNA reads TGCAGCGTTGACAGACAGACCCTCAGGGAGACCCAGTACTTC. Full variable domain (missing parts from reference TRBV29-1 and TRBJ2-5): SAVISQKPSRDICQRGTSLTIQCQVDSQVTMMFWYRQQPGQSLTLIATANQGSEATYESGFVIDKFPISRPNLTFSTLTVSNMSPEDSSIYLCSVDRQTLRETQYFGPGTRLLVL.

This chain joins TRBV20-1 and TRBJ1-1; tentatively, D is TRBD1 (5 bases). V lost 6 bases and J lost 1, with 15 bases in between. The CDR3 length is 14 residues. From germline, CDR1 is DFQATT and CDR2 SNEGSKA (reference sequence). CDR3 in DNA: TGCAGTGCCCGGCCGTTTCAGGGGAACACTGAAGCTTTCTTT. Its protein is CSARPFQGNTEAFF.

This clonotype has just a few counts. The chain employs TRBV2 and TRBJ1-1, with 10 bases fitting TRBD1. The CDR3 runs 17 residues. The germline V gene has CDR1 SNHLY and CDR2 FYNNEI. V trimming: 8 bases; J trimming: 3 bases; junction bases outside the gene matches: 15. In DNA, the CDR3 is TGTGCCAGCTACAGGGACAGGGGCGGAGTGAGCGACACTGAAGCTTTCTTT. This encodes CASYRDRGGVSDTEAFF.

This clonotype has just a few counts. The genes are TRBV20-1 and TRBJ2-3; D is ambiguous. Looked up from germline, CDR1 is DFQATT and CDR2 is SNEGSKA (reference sequence). This CDR3 region has 14 residues. Deletions cut 6 bases from V and 4 bases from J, with 17 bases between. The CDR3, as DNA: TGCAGTGCAAGGACGTCCCCAAGGGCAGATACGCAGTATTTT. This gives the protein CSARTSPRADTQYF.

The genes are TRBV20-1 and TRBJ1-1, with TRBD1 as a possible D gene (5 bases). Trimming left V 6 bases short and J 13 bases short, with 24 bases between. The germline gives CDR1 DFQATT, CDR2 SNEGSKA (reference sequence). This CDR3 contains 13 residues. Here the CDR3 reads CSATDSGTGQDFF. DNA of the CDR3: TGCAGTGCAACCGATTCCGGGACGGGGCAAGATTTCTTT.

There are a few counts of this clonotype. This chain uses TRBV20-1 with TRBJ1-1; no reliable D call. CDR1 and CDR2 from the germline V gene are DFQATT and SNEGSKA (reference sequence). Trimming left V 8 bases short and J 1 base short, with 11 bases between. The CDR3 is 12 amino acids. DNA for the CDR3: TGCAGTCCCTCCCGGGGGAACACTGAAGCTTTCTTT. Protein: CSPSRGNTEAFF.

This clonotype was picked up many times. The CDR3 loop is CASSDRYNEQFF. Here the CDR3 DNA reads TGTGCCAGCAGTGATCGATACAATGAGCAGTTCTTC. V usage is TRBV2 and J usage is TRBJ2-1; D call uncertain. CDR3 length equals 12 residues. V was clipped by 3 bases and J by 4 bases, with 4 bases between them. CDR1 is SNHLY, CDR2 FYNNEI, per germline. The full variable domain, rest sourced from reference TRBV2 and TRBJ2-1, is EPEVTQTPSHQVTQMGQEVILRCVPISNHLYFYWYRQILGQKVEFLVSFYNNEISEKSEIFDDQFSVERPDGSNFTLKIRSTKLEDSAMYFCASSDRYNEQFFGPGTRLTVL.

The V call is TRBV12-3 or TRBV12-4, the J call TRBJ1-2; D perhaps matches TRBD1 (5 bases). The V end lost 4 bases, the J end lost 7 bases, and 19 bases lay between the germline ends. The CDR3 totals 15 residues. The CDR3 reads CASSSTGPGDIGYTF. The CDR3 bases are TGTGCCAGCAGTTCCACGGGACCAGGAGATATTGGCTACACCTTC.

V usage is TRBV2 and J usage is TRBJ1-1, with D unresolved. Germline V gene lookup returns CDR1 SNHLY and CDR2 FYNNEI. V was pared by 6 bases and J by 4 bases, with 9 bases between. The CDR3 extends over 12 amino acids. The CDR3 is CASSGVVTEAFF. The CDR3 region has the DNA TGTGCCAGCAGCGGGGTAGTCACTGAAGCTTTCTTT.

This clonotype was observed a handful of times. The CDR3 sequence: CASSLYSIDTQYF. The DNA of the CDR3 is TGTGCCAGCAGTTTGTATTCGATAGATACGCAGTATTTT. V gene TRBV27 combines with J gene TRBJ2-3; no clear D. There are 13 residues in the CDR3. The germline V and J ends were trimmed by 3 bases and 5 bases, with 9 bases remaining between them. The germline V gene has CDR1 MNHEY and CDR2 SMNVEV (reference sequence).

This chain joins TRBV9 and TRBJ2-1; 8 nucleotides align to TRBD1. V trimming: 4 bases; J trimming: 0 bases; junction bases outside the gene matches: 6. The V gene's germline CDR1 is SGDLS and CDR2 YYNGEE. This CDR3 is built from 16 residues. The chain's CDR3 is CASSRETGGSYNEQFF. The DNA of the CDR3 is TGTGCCAGCAGCCGAGAAACAGGGGGCTCCTACAATGAGCAGTTCTTC.

This clonotype has only one observation. V usage is TRBV18 and J usage is TRBJ1-1; no clear D. The CDR3 consists of 15 residues. Per germline, CDR1 KGHSH and CDR2 LQKENI. V lost 2 bases and J lost 1, with 11 bases in between. This chain's CDR3 is CASSPIGGKNTEAFF. DNA of the CDR3: TGTGCCAGCTCACCAATCGGTGGGAAGAACACTGAAGCTTTCTTT.